This paragraph covers one T cell receptor beta chain sequence. Germline loops: CDR1 MGHRA, CDR2 YSYEKL. The CDR3 covers 15 residues. V was trimmed by 0 bases and J by 10 bases, leaving 16 bases between them. This specimen comes from a study of blood T cell repertoires in COVID-19. The repertoire was sequenced with immunoSEQ multiplex PCR; TCRdb's copy has only in-frame clones and lacks some. Among under 250,000 clones listed, around 90% were seen once. The V call is TRBV4-1, the J call TRBJ2-1; D possibly corresponds to TRBD1 (6 bases). This sequence originates from a woman aged 25 to 39 who had been exposed to COVID-19. Material for sequencing was PBMCs or T cells enriched from blood (not recorded which). The CDR3 is CASSQEVSGDAEQFF. CDR3 nucleotides: TGCGCCAGCAGCCAAGAAGTATCAGGGGACGCCGAGCAGTTCTTC.